This T cell receptor (beta chain) is from a study of T cells in Graves' hyperthyroidism and ophthalmopathy. At the level of the study: Once the initial diagnosis was made, peripheral blood was obtained before any treatment.

V lost 3 bases and J 0 bases, leaving 11 bases between the germline ends. Germline values: CDR1 GTSNPN, CDR2 SVGIG (reference sequence). The CDR3 runs 14 residues. Broader study findings: Ophthalmopathy, as predicted by the model, came a median 6.5 months after the prediction.

This clonotype showed up many times. What it binds is not known. Newly diagnosed hyperthyroidism, duration under 2 months, in patients aged 18 to 65. Based on clinical symptoms, serum thyroxine and TRAb, thyroid ultrasound and orbital computed tomography, diagnoses were reached. TCR beta CDR3 sequences were amplified from RNA transcripts. Initially, a first-round RT-PCR of the TCR CDR3 employed the HTBI primer set. TCRdb ran MiXCR on the multiplex PCR reads and lists one entry per CDR3 protein. The sample gives some 690,000 distinct CDR3 sequences, 15% to 20% of which show up once; roughly a sixth is in the top ten.

The material sequenced was blood. The clonotype was recovered from a man aged 50-59 years with Graves' hyperthyroidism. The V call is TRBV30, the J call TRBJ1-1; D may be TRBD1 (5 bases). The CDR3 sequence: CAWREETVNTEAFF. CDR3 sequence (DNA): TGTGCCTGGAGAGAAGAGACAGTGAACACTGAAGCTTTCTTT.